These 6 T cell receptor beta chains originate from one sample sequenced in a study of blood T cell repertoires in COVID-19. Data came from immunoSEQ multiplex PCR; TCRdb stores just in-frame clones and leaves some out. This table has 85,000 to 130,000 clones, 76% appearing once. The sequenced sample was peripheral blood. These receptor sequences come from an older man with COVID-19, enrolled during active disease.

The chain combines TRBV23-1 with TRBJ1-1, with D possibly being TRBD1 (6 bases). TRBV23-1 is an ORF, with its function uncertain. CDR3 size: 15 residues. The germline V and J ends were trimmed by 3 bases and 1 base, with 12 bases remaining between them. The CDR3 nucleotides are TGCGCCAGCAGTCATCGAAACAGGGCGAACACTGAAGCTTTCTTT. Translated: CASSHRNRANTEAFF.

The chain links TRBV19 to TRBJ1-1; no reliable D call. The germline V gene has CDR1 LNHDA and CDR2 SQIVND (reference sequence). There are 15 residues in the CDR3. Trimming stripped 4 bases from V and 0 bases from J, with 12 bases between. The CDR3 DNA is TGTGCCAGTAGTAGGGCGAGCGGAATGAACACTGAAGCTTTCTTT. Its translation is CASSRASGMNTEAFF.

This rearrangement joins TRBV5-1 to TRBJ1-2, with TRBD1 identical over 7 bases. The CDR3 length is 15 residues. With 2 bases clipped from V and 0 bases from J, the junction kept 4 bases outside the gene matches. Germline V gene data show CDR1 as SGHRS and CDR2 as YFSETQ. CDR3 residues: CASSFTGVSNYGYTF. The CDR3 DNA is TGCGCCAGCAGCTTCACAGGGGTCTCTAACTATGGCTACACCTTC.

The CDR3 is CASTFGTGKSYEQYF. CDR3 DNA: TGTGCCAGCACCTTCGGCACAGGGAAAAGCTACGAGCAGTACTTC. The V gene is TRBV7-6, the J gene TRBJ2-7; perhaps TRBD1 as D (6 bases). Germline lookup yields CDR1 SGHVS and CDR2 FNYEAQ. This CDR3 has 15 amino acids. V was trimmed by 7 bases and J by 3 bases, leaving 19 bases between them.

In this sample, this clone turned up a few times. This chain links TRBV2 with TRBJ2-1; 10 bases fit TRBD2. CDR3 length: 16 amino acids. Germline assignment: CDR1 SNHLY and CDR2 FYNNEI. Trimming at V came to 0 bases and at J to 3 bases, leaving 2 bases not matched to a gene. The CDR3 reads CASSEAASGGYNEQFF. The CDR3 DNA reads as TGTGCCAGCAGTGAAGCGGCTAGCGGGGGCTACAATGAGCAGTTCTTC.

This clone was observed many times. V and J are TRBV27 and TRBJ2-7; 7 bases align to TRBD1. V lost 4 bases to trimming and J lost 5 bases; unmatched junction nucleotides: 11. Germline values: CDR1 MNHEY, CDR2 SMNVEV (reference sequence). The CDR3 runs to 15 residues. The CDR3 coding sequence is TGTGCCAGCAGTTCCACGGTTACAGGGGTACACGAGCAGTACTTC. Encoded protein: CASSSTVTGVHEQYF.